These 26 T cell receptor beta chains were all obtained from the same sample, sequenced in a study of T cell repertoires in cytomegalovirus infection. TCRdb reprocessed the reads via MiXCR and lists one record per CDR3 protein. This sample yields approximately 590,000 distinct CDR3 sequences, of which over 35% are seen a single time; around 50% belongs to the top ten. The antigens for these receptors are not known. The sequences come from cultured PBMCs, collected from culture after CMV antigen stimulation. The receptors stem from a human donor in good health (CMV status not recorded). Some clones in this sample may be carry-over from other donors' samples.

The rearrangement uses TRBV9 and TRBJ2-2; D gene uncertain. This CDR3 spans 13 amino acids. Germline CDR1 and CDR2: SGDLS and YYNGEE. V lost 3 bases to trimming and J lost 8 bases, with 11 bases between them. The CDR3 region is CASSAMGGGELFF. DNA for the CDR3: TGTGCCAGCAGCGCGATGGGTGGAGGGGAGCTGTTTTTT.

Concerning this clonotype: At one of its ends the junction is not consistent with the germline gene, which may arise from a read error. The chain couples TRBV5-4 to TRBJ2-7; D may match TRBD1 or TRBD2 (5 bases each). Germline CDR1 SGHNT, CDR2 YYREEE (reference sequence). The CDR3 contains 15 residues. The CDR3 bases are TGTGCCAGCAGCAAAGCAAGGGACGGACTCTACGAGCAGAACTTC. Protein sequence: CASSKARDGLYEQNF.

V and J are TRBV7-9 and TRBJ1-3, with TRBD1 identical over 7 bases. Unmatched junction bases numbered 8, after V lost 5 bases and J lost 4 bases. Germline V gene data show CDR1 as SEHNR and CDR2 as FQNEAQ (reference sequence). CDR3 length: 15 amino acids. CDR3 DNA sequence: TGTGCCAGCAGCCCGGAGGGGGCGCGGGGAAACACCATATATTTT. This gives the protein CASSPEGARGNTIYF. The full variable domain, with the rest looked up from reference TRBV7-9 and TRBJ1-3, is DTGVSQNPRHKITKRGQNVTFRCDPISEHNRLYWYRQTLGQGPEFLTYFQNEAQLEKSRLLSDRFSAERPKGSFSTLEIQRTEQGDSAMYLCASSPEGARGNTIYFGEGSWLTVV.

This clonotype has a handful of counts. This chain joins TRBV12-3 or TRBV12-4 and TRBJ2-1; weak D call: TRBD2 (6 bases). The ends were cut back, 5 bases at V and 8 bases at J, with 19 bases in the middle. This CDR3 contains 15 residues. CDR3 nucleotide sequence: TGTGCCAGCAGTCCCGGACTATCCAGGAGCTATGAGCAGTTCTTC. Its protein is CASSPGLSRSYEQFF.

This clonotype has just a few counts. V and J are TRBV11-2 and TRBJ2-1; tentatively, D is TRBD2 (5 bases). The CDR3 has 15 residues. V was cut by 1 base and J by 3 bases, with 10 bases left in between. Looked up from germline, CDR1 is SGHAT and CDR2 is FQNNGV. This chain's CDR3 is CASSLVSSNYNEQFF. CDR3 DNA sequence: TGTGCCAGCAGCTTAGTTTCTAGCAACTACAATGAGCAGTTCTTC.

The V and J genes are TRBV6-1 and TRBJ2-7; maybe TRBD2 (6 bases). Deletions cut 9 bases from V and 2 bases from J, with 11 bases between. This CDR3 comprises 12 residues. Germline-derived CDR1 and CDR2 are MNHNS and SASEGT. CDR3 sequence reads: CASGRGAYEQYF. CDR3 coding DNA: TGTGCCAGTGGGCGGGGAGCCTACGAGCAGTACTTC.

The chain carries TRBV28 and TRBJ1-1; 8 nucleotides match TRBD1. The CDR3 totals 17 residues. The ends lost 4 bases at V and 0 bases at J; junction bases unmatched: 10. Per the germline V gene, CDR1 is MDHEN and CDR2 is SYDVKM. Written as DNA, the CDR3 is TGTGCCAGCAGTTGGACAGGGCAGCTCTTTGTGAACACTGAAGCTTTCTTT. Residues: CASSWTGQLFVNTEAFF.

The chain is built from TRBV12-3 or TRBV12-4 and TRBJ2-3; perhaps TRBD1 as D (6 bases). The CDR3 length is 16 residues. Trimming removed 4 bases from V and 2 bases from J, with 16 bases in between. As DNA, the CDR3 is TGTGCCAGCAGTTCACCCGGGACAAAATACACAGATACGCAGTATTTT. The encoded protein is CASSSPGTKYTDTQYF.

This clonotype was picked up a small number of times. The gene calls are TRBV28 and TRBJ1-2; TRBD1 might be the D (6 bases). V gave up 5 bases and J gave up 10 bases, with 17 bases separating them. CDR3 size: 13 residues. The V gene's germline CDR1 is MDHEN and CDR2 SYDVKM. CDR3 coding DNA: TGTGCCAGCAGTCTTCAGGGGTCGGAGGACTACACCTTC. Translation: CASSLQGSEDYTF.

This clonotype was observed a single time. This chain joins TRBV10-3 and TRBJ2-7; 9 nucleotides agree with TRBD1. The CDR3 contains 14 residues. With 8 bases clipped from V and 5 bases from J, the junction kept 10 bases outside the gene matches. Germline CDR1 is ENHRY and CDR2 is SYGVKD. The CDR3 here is CAIGTGSSQNEQYF. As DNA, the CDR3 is TGTGCCATCGGGACAGGGTCATCCCAAAACGAGCAGTACTTC.

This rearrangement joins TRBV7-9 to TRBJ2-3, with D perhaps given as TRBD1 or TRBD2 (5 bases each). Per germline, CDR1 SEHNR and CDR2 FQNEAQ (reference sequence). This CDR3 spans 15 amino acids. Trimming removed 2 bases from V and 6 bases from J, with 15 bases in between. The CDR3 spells CASSLRGEAADTQYF. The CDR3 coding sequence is TGTGCCAGCAGCTTAAGGGGAGAGGCCGCCGATACGCAGTATTTT. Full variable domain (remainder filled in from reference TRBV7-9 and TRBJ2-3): DTGVSQNPRHKITKRGQNVTFRCDPISEHNRLYWYRQTLGQGPEFLTYFQNEAQLEKSRLLSDRFSAERPKGSFSTLEIQRTEQGDSAMYLCASSLRGEAADTQYFGPGTRLTVL.

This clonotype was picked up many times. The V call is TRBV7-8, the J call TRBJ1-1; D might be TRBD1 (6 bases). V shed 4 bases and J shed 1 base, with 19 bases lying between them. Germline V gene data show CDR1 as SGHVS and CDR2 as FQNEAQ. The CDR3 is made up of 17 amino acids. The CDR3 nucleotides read TGTGCCAGCAGCTCCGCGGACAGTGGCCCTTCGAACACTGAAGCTTTCTTT. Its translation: CASSSADSGPSNTEAFF. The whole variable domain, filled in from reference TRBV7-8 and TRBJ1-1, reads GAGVSQSPRYKVAKRGQDVALRCDPISGHVSLFWYQQALGQGPEFLTYFQNEAQLDKSGLPSDRFFAERPEGSVSTLKIQRTQQEDSAVYLCASSSADSGPSNTEAFFGQGTRLTVV.

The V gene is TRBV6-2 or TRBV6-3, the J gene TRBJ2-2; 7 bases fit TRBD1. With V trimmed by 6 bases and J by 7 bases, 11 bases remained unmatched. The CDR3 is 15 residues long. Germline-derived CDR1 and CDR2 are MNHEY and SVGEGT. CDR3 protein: CASSPAGTVYGELFF. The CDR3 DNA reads TGTGCCAGCAGCCCAGCCGGGACAGTGTACGGGGAGCTGTTTTTT.

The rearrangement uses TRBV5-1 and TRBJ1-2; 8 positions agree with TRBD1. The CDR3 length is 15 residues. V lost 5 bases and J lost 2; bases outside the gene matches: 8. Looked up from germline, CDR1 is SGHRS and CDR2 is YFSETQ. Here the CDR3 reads CASRLWTGSNYGYTF. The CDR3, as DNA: TGCGCCAGCAGACTCTGGACAGGGTCGAACTATGGCTACACCTTC.

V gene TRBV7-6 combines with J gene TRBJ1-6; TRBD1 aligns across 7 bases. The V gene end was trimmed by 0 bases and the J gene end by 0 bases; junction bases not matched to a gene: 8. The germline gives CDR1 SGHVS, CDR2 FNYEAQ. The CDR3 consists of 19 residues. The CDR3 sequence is CASSLAAQGVDSYNSPLHF. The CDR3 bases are TGTGCCAGCAGCTTAGCCGCTCAGGGGGTCGACTCCTATAATTCACCCCTCCACTTT.

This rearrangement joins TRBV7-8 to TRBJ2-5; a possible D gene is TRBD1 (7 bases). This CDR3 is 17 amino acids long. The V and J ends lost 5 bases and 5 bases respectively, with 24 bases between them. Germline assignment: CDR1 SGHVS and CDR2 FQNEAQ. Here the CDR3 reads CASSTSGTAIGGETQYF. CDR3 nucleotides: TGTGCCAGCAGCACATCCGGGACAGCGATTGGGGGGGAGACCCAGTACTTC.

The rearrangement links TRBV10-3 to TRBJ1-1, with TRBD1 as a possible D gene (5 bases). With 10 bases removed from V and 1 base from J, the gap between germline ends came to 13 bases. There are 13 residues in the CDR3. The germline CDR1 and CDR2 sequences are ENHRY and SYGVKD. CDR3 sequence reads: CASTSRANTEAFF. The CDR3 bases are TGTGCCAGTACCTCCAGGGCGAACACTGAAGCTTTCTTT.

The CDR3 DNA sequence: TGTGCCAGCAGCACGGACAGCCGAGTTACGCAGTATTTT. Translated, it gives CASSTDSRVTQYF. V usage is TRBV11-1 and J usage is TRBJ2-3; tentatively, D is TRBD1 (6 bases). The V gene lost 5 bases and the J gene lost 8 bases, with 14 bases spanning the gap. Germline-derived CDR1 and CDR2 are SGHAT and FQDESV (reference sequence). The CDR3 runs to 13 residues.

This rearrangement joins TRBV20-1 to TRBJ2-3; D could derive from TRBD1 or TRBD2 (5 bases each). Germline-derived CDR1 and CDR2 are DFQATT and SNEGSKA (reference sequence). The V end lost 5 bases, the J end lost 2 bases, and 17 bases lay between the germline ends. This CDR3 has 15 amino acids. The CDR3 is CSASLGVRVTDTQYF. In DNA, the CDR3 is TGCAGTGCTTCTTTGGGGGTAAGGGTCACAGATACGCAGTATTTT.

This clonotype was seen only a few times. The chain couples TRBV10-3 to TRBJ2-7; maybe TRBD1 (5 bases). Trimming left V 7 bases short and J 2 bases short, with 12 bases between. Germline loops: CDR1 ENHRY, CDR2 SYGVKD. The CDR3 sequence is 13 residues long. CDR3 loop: CAINGQGAYEQYF. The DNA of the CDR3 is TGTGCCATCAATGGGCAGGGTGCCTACGAGCAGTACTTC.

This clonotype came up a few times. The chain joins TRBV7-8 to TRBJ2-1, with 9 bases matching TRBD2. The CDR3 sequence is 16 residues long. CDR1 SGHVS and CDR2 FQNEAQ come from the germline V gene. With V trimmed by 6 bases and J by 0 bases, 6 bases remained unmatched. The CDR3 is CASRGTSQSSYNEQFF. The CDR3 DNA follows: TGTGCCAGCAGGGGGACTAGCCAAAGCTCCTACAATGAGCAGTTCTTC. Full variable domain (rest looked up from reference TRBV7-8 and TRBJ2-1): GAGVSQSPRYKVAKRGQDVALRCDPISGHVSLFWYQQALGQGPEFLTYFQNEAQLDKSGLPSDRFFAERPEGSVSTLKIQRTQQEDSAVYLCASRGTSQSSYNEQFFGPGTRLTVL.

The CDR3 region is CASGLVGIPEAFF. The CDR3 DNA reads TGTGCTAGTGGCCTTGTAGGCATCCCTGAAGCTTTCTTT. The genes are TRBV12-5 and TRBJ1-1; D unclear. The CDR3 runs to 13 residues. In germline, CDR1 is LGHNT, CDR2 FRNRAP. The V and J ends lost 6 bases and 6 bases respectively, with 14 bases between them.

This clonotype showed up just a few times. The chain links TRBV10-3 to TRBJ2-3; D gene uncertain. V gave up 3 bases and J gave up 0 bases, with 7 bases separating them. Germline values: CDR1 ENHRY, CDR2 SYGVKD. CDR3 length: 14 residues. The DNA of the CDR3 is TGTGCCATCAGTGACCACTATAGCACAGATACGCAGTATTTT. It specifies CAISDHYSTDTQYF.

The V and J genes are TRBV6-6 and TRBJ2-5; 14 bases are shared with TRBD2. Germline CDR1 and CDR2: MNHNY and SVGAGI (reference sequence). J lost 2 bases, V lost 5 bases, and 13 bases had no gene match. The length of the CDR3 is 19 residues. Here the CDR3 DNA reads TGTGCCAGCAGTAACCCGACTAGCGGGGGGGGACTCCGACAAGAGACCCAGTACTTC. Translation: CASSNPTSGGGLRQETQYF.

CDR3 sequence (DNA): TGTGCCAGCAGCTCAACCGACAGAGTGAACACTGAAGCTTTCTTT. This encodes CASSSTDRVNTEAFF. The chain combines TRBV7-6 with TRBJ1-1; the D gene is possibly TRBD1 (5 bases). V was trimmed by 4 bases and J by 0 bases, leaving 12 bases between them. Germline loops: CDR1 SGHVS, CDR2 FNYEAQ. The CDR3 contains 15 residues.

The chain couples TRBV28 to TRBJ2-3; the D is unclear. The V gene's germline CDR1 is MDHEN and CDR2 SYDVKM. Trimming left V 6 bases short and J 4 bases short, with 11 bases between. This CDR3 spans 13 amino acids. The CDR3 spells CASRPDFSDTQYF. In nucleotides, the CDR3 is TGTGCCAGCAGACCTGACTTCTCAGATACGCAGTATTTT.